The 13 T cell receptor beta chains given below trace back to one sample, sequenced in a study of blood T cell repertoires in COVID-19. Assay used: immunoSEQ multiplex PCR; TCRdb lists only in-frame clones, some missing. The table records 280,000 or so clones, 85% of them present only once. The sequenced sample consisted of PBMCs or T cells enriched from blood (not recorded which). The receptors were sampled from a woman aged 50 to 60 who had recovered from COVID-19.

The V call is TRBV9, the J call TRBJ2-1, with D maybe TRBD1 (6 bases). Germline V gene lookup returns CDR1 SGDLS and CDR2 YYNGEE. The CDR3 has 15 residues. Trimming took off 0 bases at V and 4 bases at J, with 11 bases between the two ends. The CDR3 protein is CASSVEQGEYNEQFF. CDR3 bases: TGTGCCAGCAGCGTAGAACAGGGAGAATACAATGAGCAGTTCTTC.

This clone was seen once. The rearrangement uses TRBV28 and TRBJ1-3; D is undetermined. Trimming cost V 1 base and J 0 bases, with 13 bases left between them. This CDR3 has 17 residues. CDR1 and CDR2 from the germline V gene are MDHEN and SYDVKM. The DNA for the CDR3 is TGTGCCAGCAGTTTATACTCAGCGGATTCCTCTGGAAACACCATATATTTT. Encoded protein: CASSLYSADSSGNTIYF.

The CDR3 is CASSQVSGSGYTF. In DNA, the CDR3 is TGTGCCAGCAGCCAAGTCTCAGGGTCTGGCTACACCTTC. J is TRBJ1-2 and V is TRBV3-1 (or the pseudogene TRBV3-2); TRBD1 might be the D (5 bases). CDR3 size: 13 residues. Germline V CDR1 and CDR2: LGHDT, YNNKEL (reference sequence). The V and J ends lost 1 base and 7 bases respectively, with 10 bases between them.

The chain is built from TRBV19 and TRBJ1-5; D is undetermined. Germline CDR1 LNHDA, CDR2 SQIVND (reference sequence). With 5 bases removed from V and 0 bases from J, the gap between germline ends came to 8 bases. The CDR3 has 14 amino acids. The CDR3 sequence: CASSWSNSNQPQHF. Here the CDR3 DNA reads TGTGCCAGTAGTTGGAGCAATAGCAATCAGCCCCAGCATTTT.

CDR3 in amino acids: CASSWGQLARTYEQYF. CDR3 in DNA: TGCGCCAGCAGCTGGGGGCAACTAGCGCGGACCTACGAGCAGTACTTC. This chain connects TRBV5-1 to TRBJ2-7, with D possibly TRBD2 on 7 matching bases. Per the germline V gene, CDR1 is SGHRS and CDR2 is YFSETQ. V was trimmed by 3 bases and J by 2 bases, leaving 18 bases between them. This CDR3 comprises 16 residues.

The rearrangement links TRBV6-5 to TRBJ2-3, with D perhaps TRBD2 (6 bases). With 10 bases removed from V and 2 bases from J, the gap between germline ends came to 10 bases. The CDR3 runs to 12 residues. Looked up from germline, CDR1 is MNHEY and CDR2 is SVGAGI. The CDR3, as DNA: TGTGCCACCCGGGACTTCACAGATACGCAGTATTTT. It translates to CATRDFTDTQYF.

V and J are TRBV7-9 and TRBJ1-1; maybe TRBD1 (6 bases). The CDR3 spans 13 residues. From germline, CDR1 is SEHNR and CDR2 FQNEAQ (reference sequence). The V end lost 5 bases, the J end lost 6 bases, and 13 bases lay between the germline ends. CDR3 DNA: TGTGCCAGCAGCCCGGACAGAAGGTCTGAAGCTTTCTTT. Its translation: CASSPDRRSEAFF. Complete variable domain (other parts from reference TRBV7-9 and TRBJ1-1): DTGVSQNPRHKITKRGQNVTFRCDPISEHNRLYWYRQTLGQGPEFLTYFQNEAQLEKSRLLSDRFSAERPKGSFSTLEIQRTEQGDSAMYLCASSPDRRSEAFFGQGTRLTVV.

The CDR3 region is CAWSLRRSGNTIYF. Written as DNA, the CDR3 is TGTGCCTGGAGCCTACGGAGGTCTGGAAACACCATATATTTT. The V gene is TRBV30, the J gene TRBJ1-3; D call uncertain. This CDR3 is 14 amino acids long. The germline gives CDR1 GTSNPN, CDR2 SVGIG (reference sequence). V shed 3 bases and J shed 1 base, with 10 bases lying between them. The variable domain in full, with the rest retrieved from reference TRBV30 and TRBJ1-3, is SQTIHQWPATLVQPVGSPLSLECTVEGTSNPNLYWYRQAAGRGLQLLFYSVGIGQISSEVPQNLSASRPQDRQFILSSKKLLLSDSGFYLCAWSLRRSGNTIYFGEGSWLTVV.

The rearrangement joins TRBV5-6 to TRBJ1-1; 7 nucleotides line up with TRBD1. The CDR3 runs 14 residues. The V and J ends lost 1 base and 7 bases, in that order; junction bases with no gene match: 7. Germline-derived CDR1 and CDR2 are SGHDT and YYEEEE. The chain's CDR3 is CASSLRTGHYEAFF. CDR3 nucleotides: TGTGCCAGCAGCTTGCGGACAGGTCACTATGAAGCTTTCTTT.

This chain links TRBV5-1 with TRBJ2-1; a possible D gene is TRBD1 (5 bases). CDR3 length: 12 amino acids. V shed 2 bases and J shed 6 bases, with 6 bases lying between them. Germline V CDR1 and CDR2: SGHRS, YFSETQ. CDR3 residues: CASSLDSNEQFF. CDR3 DNA: TGCGCCAGCAGCTTAGACAGCAATGAGCAGTTCTTC.

The CDR3 nucleotides read TGTGCCATCAGTGCACAGGGGAAAGAGACCCAGTACTTC. Encoded protein: CAISAQGKETQYF. J is TRBJ2-5 and V is TRBV10-3; 7 bases match TRBD1. Germline values: CDR1 ENHRY, CDR2 SYGVKD. V trimming: 4 bases; J trimming: 3 bases; junction bases outside the gene matches: 2. There are 13 residues in the CDR3.

The CDR3 protein is CASSPQLGAEAFF. The CDR3 DNA follows: TGTGCCAGCAGCCCCCAGTTGGGCGCGGAAGCTTTCTTT. The chain employs TRBV3-1 (or the pseudogene TRBV3-2) and TRBJ1-1; D ambiguous. This CDR3 spans 13 amino acids. Looked up from germline, CDR1 is LGHDT and CDR2 is YNNKEL (reference sequence). Trimming removed 4 bases at V and 8 bases at J, with 14 bases between.

This sequence joins TRBV5-6 and TRBJ2-2; D gene uncertain. Looked up from germline, CDR1 is SGHDT and CDR2 is YYEEEE. The CDR3 covers 15 residues. V lost 2 bases and J 3 bases, leaving 11 bases between the germline ends. Here the CDR3 reads CASSLYGFYTGELFF. The CDR3 region has the DNA TGTGCCAGCAGCTTATACGGGTTCTACACCGGGGAGCTGTTTTTT.